The rows below give T cell receptor beta chains drawn from one sample of a study of CD4 T cell repertoires in COVID-19. Sequenced by immunoSEQ multiplex PCR; TCRdb stores in-frame clones only, minus some. This table has tens of thousands of clones, about 80% appearing once. The sample in question was CD4+ T cells from peripheral blood, obtained after recovery from COVID-19. The receptor source for this set is a human donor who had COVID-19. The conserved cysteine and the conserved F or W are not part of the CDR3 here. D genes are given only for firm matches.

NA	TRBV15	TRBJ2-1	ATGGTDQIEEGRSYNEQF
TRBD2	TRBV18	TRBJ2-1	ASSPPGTSRDHEQF
NA	TRBV4-1	TRBJ1-3	ASSPSAGPWGNTIY
TRBD1	TRBV6-5	TRBJ1-4	ASRGQGGEKLF
NA	TRBV6-1	TRBJ2-7	ASSEGEGATYEQY
TRBD2	TRBV2	TRBJ2-7	ASRASGSVYEQY
NA	TRBV10-3	TRBJ2-7	AIRGTGKGYEQY
NA	TRBV29-1	TRBJ1-1	SVSQGTGEAF
TRBD1	TRBV11-3	TRBJ2-1	ASSLRGPGQGYNEQF
TRBD1	TRBV3-1/TRBV3-2	TRBJ1-6	ASSPGQGTSPLH
TRBD1	TRBV7-2	TRBJ1-2	ASSQDRGYT
NA	TRBV30	TRBJ1-5	AWTRGDNQPQH
NA	TRBV3-1/TRBV3-2	TRBJ2-7	ASSHRGRGASYEQY
NA	TRBV10-2	TRBJ1-1	ASSSSTGGNTEAF
TRBD1	TRBV7-9	TRBJ1-1	ASSLRQGNTEAF
NA	TRBV19	TRBJ2-1	ASSIQGRWNEQF
NA	TRBV7-2	TRBJ2-1	ASSLGSTPQF
TRBD1	TRBV7-8	TRBJ1-2	ASSLSTQGAYGYT
TRBD2	TRBV2	TRBJ2-7	ASRPGFGSGSLSSYEQY
NA	TRBV9	TRBJ1-3	ASSVAARGAWNTIY
TRBD1	TRBV5-1	TRBJ1-4	ASSLDRGRVATEKLF
NA	TRBV5-5	TRBJ1-5	ASSLRAGEDQPQH
NA	TRBV6-5	TRBJ1-4	ASSYRNGEKLF
NA	TRBV28	TRBJ1-2	ASSLEASNYGYT
TRBD1	TRBV7-2	TRBJ2-2	ASSLTGKGTGELF
NA	TRBV27	TRBJ2-7	ASSFGAGTRYEQY